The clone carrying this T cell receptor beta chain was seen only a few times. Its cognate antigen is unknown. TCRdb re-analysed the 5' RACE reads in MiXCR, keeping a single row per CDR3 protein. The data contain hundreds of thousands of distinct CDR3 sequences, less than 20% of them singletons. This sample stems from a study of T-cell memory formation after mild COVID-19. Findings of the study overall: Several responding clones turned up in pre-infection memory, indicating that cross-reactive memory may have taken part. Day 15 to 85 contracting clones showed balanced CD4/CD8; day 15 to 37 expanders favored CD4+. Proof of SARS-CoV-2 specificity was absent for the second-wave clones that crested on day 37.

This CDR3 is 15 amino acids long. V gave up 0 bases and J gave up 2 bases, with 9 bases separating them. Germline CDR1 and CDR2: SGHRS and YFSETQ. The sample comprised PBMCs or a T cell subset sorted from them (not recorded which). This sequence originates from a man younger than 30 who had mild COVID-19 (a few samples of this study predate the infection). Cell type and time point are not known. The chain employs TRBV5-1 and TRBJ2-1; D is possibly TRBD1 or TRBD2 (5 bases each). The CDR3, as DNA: TGCGCCAGCAGCTTGGGAGGGGTTCCCTACAATGAGCAGTTCTTC. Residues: CASSLGGVPYNEQFF. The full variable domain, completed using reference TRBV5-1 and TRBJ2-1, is KAGVTQTPRYLIKTRGQQVTLSCSPISGHRSVSWYQQTPGQGLQFLFEYFSETQRNKGNFPGRFSGRQFSNSRSEMNVSTLELGDSALYLCASSLGGVPYNEQFFGPGTRLTVL.